The 22 T cell receptor beta chains reported below all come from one sample, sequenced in a study of blood T cells in healthy people across ages. Combining a sample-barcoded 5' primer with a J-beta primer mix, a second PCR ran for about 6 to 12 cycles. TCRdb reprocessed the 5' RACE reads via MiXCR and lists one record per CDR3 protein. The sample lists about 730,000 distinct CDR3 sequences; roughly 45% were seen once. Sequencing was performed on blood. Source of these receptors: a woman aged 55-69 years in good health.

The rearrangement uses TRBV12-3 or TRBV12-4 and TRBJ2-3, with a possible D match to TRBD1 (6 bases). The CDR3 runs 14 residues. V gave up 1 base and J gave up 5 bases, with 10 bases separating them. In DNA form, the CDR3 reads TGTGCCAGCAGTTTAGAGATGACAGGAGATACGCAGTATTTT. Translating gives CASSLEMTGDTQYF.

Of note for this clonotype: This may come from a read error, since a much larger clone is one base off. This chain links TRBV7-2 with TRBJ1-2; 8 bases are shared with TRBD1. V was pared by 7 bases and J by 7 bases, with 11 bases of the junction left unmatched. Germline V gene lookup returns CDR1 SGHTA and CDR2 FQGNSA. CDR3 size: 14 residues. The CDR3 protein is CASTTGTGACGYTF. The CDR3 DNA is TGTGCCAGCACCACCGGGACAGGTGCTTGTGGCTACACCTTC.

The CDR3 bases are TGTGCCAGCAGGCCCTCCGTTAGTACGCAGTATTTT. Encoded protein: CASRPSVSTQYF. The V call is TRBV28, the J call TRBJ2-3; D remains ambiguous. V was cut by 6 bases and J by 8 bases, with 12 bases left in between. Looked up from germline, CDR1 is MDHEN and CDR2 is SYDVKM. The CDR3 has 12 residues.

Worth noting for this clonotype: One junction end does not reproduce the germline sequence, and a read error may be involved. The V and J genes are TRBV5-5 and TRBJ2-1; 7 bases are shared with TRBD2. Germline-derived CDR1 and CDR2 are SGHKS and YYEKEE (reference sequence). This CDR3 has 13 amino acids. The CDR3 DNA reads TGTGCCTGCAGCTTGGGAGGGGACAATGAGCAGTTCTTC. This gives the protein CACSLGGDNEQFF.

This clonotype was seen ten or more times. The chain links TRBV29-1 to TRBJ2-7; D uncertain. The germline gives CDR1 SQVTM, CDR2 ANQGSEA. The CDR3 is made up of 12 amino acids. The ends were cut back, 4 bases at V and 5 bases at J, with 12 bases in the middle. CDR3: CSVVLRVNEQYF. CDR3 bases: TGCAGCGTTGTCCTGCGCGTGAACGAGCAGTACTTC.

The chain carries TRBV3-1 and TRBJ2-1; TRBD2 is a possible D gene (5 bases). The CDR3 has 12 residues. Per the germline V gene, CDR1 is LGHDT and CDR2 is YNNKEL (reference sequence). Trimming cost V 4 bases and J 8 bases, with 9 bases left between them. CDR3 nucleotides: TGTGCCAGCAGCCTTGCGGGCTATGAGCAGTTCTTC. Translating it yields CASSLAGYEQFF.

The rearrangement links TRBV27 to TRBJ2-3; TRBD2 matches at 8 bases. The trim removed 9 bases at V and 9 bases at J, leaving 11 bases unmatched. CDR1 and CDR2 (germline): MNHEY, SMNVEV (reference sequence). CDR3 length: 13 amino acids. CDR3 DNA: TGTGCCAGTGCCCTCGGGAGGGAGGACACGCAGTATTTT. It translates to CASALGREDTQYF.

CDR3 amino acids: CASSPTGGSVDEQFF. The DNA of the CDR3 is TGTGCCAGCAGCCCTACTGGCGGGAGTGTGGATGAGCAGTTCTTC. This chain joins TRBV7-9 and TRBJ2-1, with 7 bases fitting TRBD2. Germline CDR1 SEHNR, CDR2 FQNEAQ (reference sequence). J gave up 8 bases and V 5 bases, and 12 bases lay outside the gene matches. CDR3 length equals 15 residues. The full variable domain, completed using reference TRBV7-9 and TRBJ2-1, is DTGVSQNPRHKITKRGQNVTFRCDPISEHNRLYWYRQTLGQGPEFLTYFQNEAQLEKSRLLSDRFSAERPKGSFSTLEIQRTEQGDSAMYLCASSPTGGSVDEQFFGPGTRLTVL.

This clonotype has more than one count but fewer than ten. This chain joins TRBV27 and TRBJ2-1; D perhaps matches TRBD2 (6 bases). Trimming left V 3 bases short and J 5 bases short, with 17 bases between. This CDR3 contains 16 residues. Per germline, CDR1 MNHEY and CDR2 SMNVEV (reference sequence). CDR3 sequence (DNA): TGTGCCAGCAGTTTCTCGGGGGTCGGAGGTAACAATGAGCAGTTCTTC. This translates into CASSFSGVGGNNEQFF.

This chain joins TRBV15 and TRBJ2-7; 7 bases fit TRBD2. Germline V lookup: CDR1 LNHNV, CDR2 YYDKDF (reference sequence). The V and J ends lost 3 bases and 5 bases, in that order; junction bases with no gene match: 13. The CDR3 totals 16 residues. Here the CDR3 reads CATSRESGRARDEQYF. CDR3 DNA: TGTGCCACCAGCAGGGAGTCGGGGAGGGCTAGAGACGAGCAGTACTTC.

Only a few counts were recorded for this clonotype. The chain couples TRBV6-5 to TRBJ2-7; D is possibly TRBD1 or TRBD2 (5 bases each). Germline lookup yields CDR1 MNHEY and CDR2 SVGAGI. The CDR3 extends over 14 amino acids. V was shortened by 4 bases and J by 6 bases, with 16 bases between the two germline ends. This chain's CDR3 is CASSFTRDGTEQYF. The DNA for the CDR3 is TGTGCCAGCAGTTTTACCCGGGACGGCACCGAGCAGTACTTC.

The V call is TRBV20-1, the J call TRBJ1-1; D remains unclear. The ends were cut back, 4 bases at V and 8 bases at J, with 5 bases in the middle. The CDR3 loop spans 9 amino acids. Germline V gene lookup returns CDR1 DFQATT and CDR2 SNEGSKA (reference sequence). In nucleotides, the CDR3 is TGCAGTGCTACTACGGAAGCTTTCTTT. This sequence encodes CSATTEAFF.

A remark on this clonotype: Just one base apart from a much larger clone, this may be a read error. V and J are TRBV7-2 and TRBJ2-7; TRBD2 matches at 7 bases. CDR1 SGHTA and CDR2 FQGNSA come from the germline V gene. V shed 2 bases and J 5 bases; nucleotides not matched to a gene: 15. The CDR3 loop spans 17 amino acids. Here the CDR3 DNA reads TGTGCCAGCAGCTTACGCGGAATCAGGGAGGGCCTCAACGAGCAGTACTTC. Amino acids: CASSLRGIREGLNEQYF.

This clonotype was picked up many times. The gene calls are TRBV20-1 and TRBJ1-6; D ambiguous. This CDR3 comprises 16 residues. The germline gives CDR1 DFQATT, CDR2 SNEGSKA (reference sequence). V lost 0 bases, J lost 9 bases, and 18 bases lay in between. CDR3 in DNA: TGCAGTGCTAGAGATTTTCTTCACAGCTCGAGTTCACCCCTCCACTTT. It specifies CSARDFLHSSSSPLHF.

This clonotype was observed a handful of times. In DNA form, the CDR3 reads TGTGCCAGCAGGATCGGGGGGCTGAGCACTGAAGCTTTCTTT. Translating it yields CASRIGGLSTEAFF. The genes are TRBV11-1 and TRBJ1-1; TRBD1 is a possible D gene (6 bases). Germline lookup yields CDR1 SGHAT and CDR2 FQDESV (reference sequence). Trimming shortened V by 6 bases and J by 4 bases, and 15 bases separated the two germline ends. This CDR3 has 14 amino acids.

The rearrangement uses TRBV6-5 and TRBJ1-1, with a weak D call TRBD1 (6 bases). Germline CDR1 MNHEY, CDR2 SVGAGI. Trimming shortened V by 2 bases and J by 5 bases, and 12 bases separated the two germline ends. The CDR3 is made up of 14 amino acids. The CDR3 bases are TGTGCCAGCAGTTACGACCAGGGGCTTACTGAAGCTTTCTTT. Translation: CASSYDQGLTEAFF.

The V gene is TRBV9, the J gene TRBJ2-1, with D possibly called TRBD1 or TRBD2 (7 bases each). This CDR3 is built from 16 residues. V was shortened by 0 bases and J by 3 bases, with 13 bases between the two germline ends. From germline, CDR1 is SGDLS and CDR2 YYNGEE. The CDR3 sequence is CASSVEGRGGYNEQFF. The CDR3 region has the DNA TGTGCCAGCAGCGTAGAAGGCAGGGGGGGCTACAATGAGCAGTTCTTC.

This clonotype was observed a few times. The V call is TRBV4-3, the J call TRBJ2-5, with D possibly matching TRBD1 (5 bases). Trimming removed 5 bases at V and 5 bases at J, with 27 bases between. Germline CDR1 reads LGHNA; CDR2 reads YSLEER. The CDR3 contains 18 residues. The CDR3: CASSERLAAGQNKETQYF. The CDR3 region has the DNA TGCGCCAGCAGCGAAAGACTCGCTGCAGGGCAGAACAAGGAGACCCAGTACTTC.

This clonotype was detected only a few times. The rearrangement uses TRBV20-1 and TRBJ1-5; D remains ambiguous. The CDR3 loop spans 12 amino acids. V dropped 2 bases and J dropped 1 base, with 3 bases sitting between them. Germline V gives CDR1 DFQATT, CDR2 SNEGSKA (reference sequence). The chain's CDR3 is CSARKSNQPQHF. In DNA form, the CDR3 reads TGCAGTGCTAGAAAGAGCAATCAGCCCCAGCATTTT.

The V call is TRBV6-5, the J call TRBJ2-5; D may be TRBD1 (5 bases). V dropped 0 bases and J dropped 4 bases, with 9 bases sitting between them. CDR1 MNHEY and CDR2 SVGAGI come from the germline V gene. The CDR3 contains 14 residues. The CDR3, as DNA: TGTGCCAGCAGTTACTCCCCAGGGCCAGAGACCCAGTACTTC. Translated: CASSYSPGPETQYF.

In regard to this clonotype: One end of the junction varies from germline; a read error may be responsible. The chain has TRBV9 and TRBJ1-1; 7 bases agree with TRBD1. This CDR3 comprises 14 residues. The V gene's germline CDR1 is SGDLS and CDR2 YYNGEE. The CDR3 DNA reads as TGTGCCAGCAGCTCCCCAGGGGGGAACACTGCAGCTTTCTTT. This gives the protein CASSSPGGNTAAFF.

To note about this clonotype: A much larger clone differs from this one at a single base, so this may be a read error. The DNA for the CDR3 is TGCAGCGGCGTCGACTATCCGGAGCAGTTCTTC. The encoded protein is CSGVDYPEQFF. This chain links TRBV29-1 with TRBJ2-1; a possible D gene is TRBD2 (5 bases). Per the germline V gene, CDR1 is SQVTM and CDR2 is ANQGSEA. This CDR3 region has 11 residues. V dropped 7 bases and J dropped 10 bases, with 14 bases sitting between them.